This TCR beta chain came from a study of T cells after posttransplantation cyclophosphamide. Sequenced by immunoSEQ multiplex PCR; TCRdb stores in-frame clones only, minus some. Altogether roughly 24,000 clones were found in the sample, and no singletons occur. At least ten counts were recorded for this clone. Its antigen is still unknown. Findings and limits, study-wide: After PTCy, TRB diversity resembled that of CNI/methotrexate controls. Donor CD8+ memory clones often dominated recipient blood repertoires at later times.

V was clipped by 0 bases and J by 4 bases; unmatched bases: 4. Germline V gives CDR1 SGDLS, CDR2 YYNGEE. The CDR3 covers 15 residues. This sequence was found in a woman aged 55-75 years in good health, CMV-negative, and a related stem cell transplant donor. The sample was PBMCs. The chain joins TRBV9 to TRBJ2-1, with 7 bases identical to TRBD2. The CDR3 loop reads CASSVDPAGYNEQFF. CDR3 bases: TGTGCCAGCAGCGTAGACCCAGCGGGATACAATGAGCAGTTCTTC.